Detailed here is one T cell receptor beta chain. The data derive from a study of blood T cell repertoires in COVID-19. Study background: COVID-19 samples, acute and convalescent, were from the United States, Italy and Spain. From T cells, B-cell-depleted T cells, or PBMCs came the material, which was cDNA or gDNA.

As processed by the authors: Estimates of nucleated cell counts were drawn from the amplification of reference gene primers. Produced via immunoSEQ multiplex PCR; TCRdb's table is partial and in-frame only. The V and J calls and clone size come from that table; D and trimming were worked out from the DNA. The sample consists of some 45,000 clones, roughly 80% of them appearing once. The length of the CDR3 is 16 residues. V was trimmed by 0 bases and J by 0 bases, leaving 11 bases between them. The germline gives CDR1 SGHDN, CDR2 FVKESK. Material: peripheral blood. The chain carries TRBV14 and TRBJ1-1; D not certain. This TCR derives from a man between 65 and 85 years old with acute or convalescent COVID-19. The CDR3 DNA reads TGTGCCAGCAGCCAAGATTACACAGTCTTGAACACTGAAGCTTTCTTT. Protein product: CASSQDYTVLNTEAFF.